The 20 T cell receptor beta chains listed next were all sequenced from one sample in a study of blood T cell repertoires in COVID-19. Generated by immunoSEQ multiplex PCR, the TCRdb table keeps only in-frame clones and is missing some. In the table there are tens of thousands of clones, roughly three quarters of which are singletons. The sample comprised peripheral blood. All receptors come from a man aged 65-85 years with COVID-19, enrolled during active disease.

In this sample, this clone turned up a few times. This chain links TRBV25-1 with TRBJ1-1; 8 positions agree with TRBD1. The CDR3 has 17 residues. V trimming: 3 bases; J trimming: 4 bases; junction bases outside the gene matches: 13. The germline V gene encodes CDR1 MGHDK and CDR2 SYGVNS. The CDR3 loop reads CASSDGTGLGQFTEAFF. The CDR3 coding sequence is TGTGCCAGCAGTGATGGGACAGGACTCGGACAGTTCACTGAAGCTTTCTTT. The full variable domain, completed using reference TRBV25-1 and TRBJ1-1, is EADIYQTPRYLVIGTGKKITLECSQTMGHDKMYWYQQDPGMELHLIHYSYGVNSTEKGDLSSESTVSRIRTEHFPLTLESARPSHTSQYLCASSDGTGLGQFTEAFFGQGTRLTVV.

The chain recombines TRBV9 with TRBJ1-4; 11 bases match TRBD1. The CDR3 runs 16 residues. With V trimmed by 0 bases and J by 7 bases, 5 bases remained unmatched. Per the germline V gene, CDR1 is SGDLS and CDR2 is YYNGEE. The CDR3 sequence is CASSVDTGQGGEKLFF. CDR3 in DNA: TGTGCCAGCAGCGTAGATACGGGACAGGGGGGTGAAAAACTGTTTTTT.

This chain connects TRBV5-4 to TRBJ2-7; TRBD2 agrees at 8 bases. CDR3 length: 16 residues. V was pared by 2 bases and J by 6 bases, with 13 bases of the junction left unmatched. The germline CDR1 and CDR2 sequences are SGHNT and YYREEE (reference sequence). The CDR3 DNA follows: TGTGCCAGCAGCTTAGGTAGCGGGATGGTTAGGGGCGAGCAGTACTTC. Protein product: CASSLGSGMVRGEQYF.

The J gene is TRBJ2-5, the V gene TRBV18; 12 bases line up with TRBD2. V gave up 2 bases and J gave up 5 bases; unmatched junction bases: 0. Germline V gene data show CDR1 as KGHSH and CDR2 as LQKENI. The CDR3 sequence is 14 residues long. This CDR3 reads CASSPGLAGETQYF. Here the CDR3 DNA reads TGTGCCAGCTCACCAGGACTAGCGGGGGAGACCCAGTACTTC.

This clone was recorded a few times. The J gene is TRBJ1-5, the V gene TRBV11-3; no firm D call. Germline CDR1 SGHNT, CDR2 YENEEA. V was shortened by 2 bases and J by 1 base, with 21 bases between the two germline ends. The CDR3 runs 19 residues. CDR3 region: CASSLPPRVTNLSNQPQHF. Written as DNA, the CDR3 is TGTGCCAGCAGCTTACCCCCCCGGGTTACAAACCTAAGCAATCAGCCCCAGCATTTT.

The chain employs TRBV7-3 and TRBJ1-2; TRBD1 matches 8 bases. CDR1 is SGHTA, CDR2 FQGTGA, per germline. The CDR3 length is 13 residues. The V gene end was trimmed by 5 bases and the J gene end by 7 bases; junction bases not matched to a gene: 6. The chain's CDR3 is CASSKATGGGYTF. In nucleotides, the CDR3 is TGTGCCAGCAGCAAAGCCACAGGGGGTGGCTACACCTTC.

This clone showed up just a few times. The chain has TRBV6-6 and TRBJ2-1, with 9 nucleotides matching TRBD1. The V segment lost 6 bases and the J segment 8 bases; nucleotides outside the gene matches: 11. Germline values: CDR1 MNHNY, CDR2 SVGAGI (reference sequence). The CDR3 is made up of 15 amino acids. The CDR3 is CASRPWTGAKDEQFF. DNA of the CDR3: TGTGCCAGCAGACCGTGGACAGGGGCTAAGGATGAGCAGTTCTTC.

The J gene is TRBJ1-2, the V gene TRBV5-4, with D perhaps matching TRBD1 (5 bases). The germline V gene has CDR1 SGHNT and CDR2 YYREEE (reference sequence). The CDR3 covers 15 residues. Trimming stripped 0 bases from V and 7 bases from J, with 16 bases between. The CDR3 spells CASSLDRSPTGGYTF. The CDR3 DNA reads as TGTGCCAGCAGCTTGGACAGATCACCTACAGGTGGCTACACCTTC. The variable domain in full, with the rest retrieved from reference TRBV5-4 and TRBJ1-2, is ETGVTQSPTHLIKTRGQQVTLRCSSQSGHNTVSWYQQALGQGPQFIFQYYREEENGRGNFPPRFSGLQFPNYSSELNVNALELDDSALYLCASSLDRSPTGGYTFGSGTRLTVV.

The rearrangement uses TRBV9 and TRBJ1-1; D is uncertain. CDR1 is SGDLS and CDR2 is YYNGEE in the germline V gene. The CDR3 covers 14 residues. V was pared by 0 bases and J by 5 bases, with 11 bases between. The CDR3, as DNA: TGTGCCAGCAGCGTAGATATGGGGAGGACTGAAGCTTTCTTT. Protein product: CASSVDMGRTEAFF.

The chain links TRBV9 to TRBJ2-7, with D unresolved. Between the trimmed V and J ends, which lost 4 bases and 6 bases, there was a span of 14 bases. Per germline, CDR1 SGDLS and CDR2 YYNGEE. The CDR3 is made up of 13 amino acids. The CDR3 reads CASSRGRSSEQYF. The DNA of the CDR3 is TGTGCCAGCAGCCGCGGAAGGAGTTCCGAGCAGTACTTC.

This clone was recorded once. The V gene is TRBV29-1, the J gene TRBJ2-2, with D maybe TRBD2 (6 bases). Per the germline V gene, CDR1 is SQVTM and CDR2 is ANQGSEA. The V end lost 3 bases, the J end lost 0 bases, and 8 bases lay between the germline ends. The CDR3 sequence is 14 residues long. CDR3 sequence: CSVDSGANTGELFF. In DNA form, the CDR3 reads TGCAGCGTTGACTCGGGAGCGAACACCGGGGAGCTGTTTTTT.

The CDR3 sequence is CASSPAMGGYFAGELFF. CDR3 bases: TGCGCCAGCAGCCCAGCAATGGGGGGATACTTTGCCGGGGAGCTGTTTTTT. The chain uses TRBV4-3 and TRBJ2-2; TRBD2 might be the D (6 bases). Germline assignment: CDR1 LGHNA and CDR2 YSLEER. The ends were cut back, 4 bases at V and 6 bases at J, with 21 bases in the middle. This CDR3 is 17 amino acids long.

The chain has TRBV4-3 and TRBJ2-1; 8 bases line up with TRBD2. V dropped 4 bases and J dropped 4; count of bases not matched to a gene: 6. The CDR3 consists of 15 residues. Germline CDR1 reads LGHNA; CDR2 reads YSLEER. CDR3 nucleotide sequence: TGCGCCAGCAGCCGAGAAGGACTAGCTTACAATGAGCAGTTCTTC. This encodes CASSREGLAYNEQFF.

This clone has more than one count but fewer than ten. This sequence joins TRBV27 and TRBJ1-2; TRBD1 is a possible D gene (5 bases). The length of the CDR3 is 14 residues. Germline CDR1 is MNHEY and CDR2 is SMNVEV (reference sequence). The V gene lost 4 bases and the J gene lost 8 bases, with 17 bases spanning the gap. CDR3 sequence (DNA): TGTGCCAGCAGTTCGATCGACAGTCTCGCCGGCTACACCTTC. Translation gives CASSSIDSLAGYTF.

This chain uses TRBV6-2 or TRBV6-3 with TRBJ2-1; weak D call: TRBD2 (5 bases). The V end lost 4 bases, the J end lost 4 bases, and 11 bases lay between the germline ends. Germline CDR1 MNHEY, CDR2 SVGEGT. This CDR3 contains 14 residues. The chain's CDR3 is CASSWTQIYNEQFF. CDR3 nucleotides: TGTGCCAGCAGTTGGACTCAGATTTACAATGAGCAGTTCTTC.

The chain employs TRBV7-2 and TRBJ2-1; D unresolved. V was pared by 2 bases and J by 0 bases, with 5 bases between. CDR3 length equals 14 residues. CDR1 SGHTA and CDR2 FQGNSA come from the germline V gene. CDR3 amino acids: CASSLSSSYNEQFF. In DNA form, the CDR3 reads TGTGCCAGCAGCTTATCCTCCTCCTACAATGAGCAGTTCTTC.

The chain couples TRBV5-5 to TRBJ2-4; maybe TRBD1 (5 bases). The CDR3 length is 16 residues. The V end lost 0 bases, the J end lost 8 bases, and 18 bases lay between the germline ends. Germline V lookup: CDR1 SGHKS, CDR2 YYEKEE (reference sequence). The CDR3 is CASSLDVGQIAYIQYF. The CDR3 DNA reads as TGTGCCAGCAGCTTGGATGTGGGGCAAATAGCATACATTCAGTACTTC.

The rearrangement links TRBV28 to TRBJ2-7; TRBD1 matches 9 bases. J gave up 7 bases and V 2 bases, and 9 bases lay outside the gene matches. This CDR3 has 15 amino acids. Germline V gene sequence: CDR1 MDHEN, CDR2 SYDVKM. CDR3 sequence: CASSLLRDRAGEQYF. The CDR3 DNA sequence: TGTGCCAGCAGTTTACTCCGGGACAGGGCGGGAGAGCAGTACTTC.

This clone was found once. V and J are TRBV9 and TRBJ1-2; 9 bases are shared with TRBD1. The CDR3 runs 16 residues. Trimming took 0 bases from V and 8 from J; bases not matched to a gene: 11. Germline V lookup: CDR1 SGDLS, CDR2 YYNGEE. The CDR3 DNA reads TGTGCCAGCAGCGTAGAGCTCGGGACAGGGAATAAGGGCTACACCTTC. Translated: CASSVELGTGNKGYTF.

J is TRBJ2-1 and V is TRBV5-1, with TRBD2 identical over 9 bases. CDR3 length: 16 amino acids. Per the germline V gene, CDR1 is SGHRS and CDR2 is YFSETQ. V lost 0 bases, J lost 6 bases, and 7 bases stayed unmatched. The CDR3 reads CASSLGSSGSTNEQFF. The DNA of the CDR3 is TGCGCCAGCAGCTTGGGGAGTAGCGGGAGCACCAATGAGCAGTTCTTC.